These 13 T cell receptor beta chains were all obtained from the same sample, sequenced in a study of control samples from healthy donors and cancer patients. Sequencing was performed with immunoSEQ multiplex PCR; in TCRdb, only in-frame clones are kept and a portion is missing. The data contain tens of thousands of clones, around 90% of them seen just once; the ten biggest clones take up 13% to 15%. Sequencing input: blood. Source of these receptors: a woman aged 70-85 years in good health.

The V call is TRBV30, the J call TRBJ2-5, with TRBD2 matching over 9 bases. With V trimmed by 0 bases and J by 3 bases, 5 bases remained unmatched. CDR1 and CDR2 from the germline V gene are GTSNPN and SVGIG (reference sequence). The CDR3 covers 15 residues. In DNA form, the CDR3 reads TGTGCCTGGAGTGTACTGAGCGGGGGGAAAGAGACCCAGTACTTC. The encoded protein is CAWSVLSGGKETQYF.

The CDR3 region is CASRPDKGGYTF. The CDR3 nucleotides are TGTGCCAGCAGGCCGGACAAAGGTGGCTACACCTTC. This rearrangement joins TRBV12-3 or TRBV12-4 to TRBJ1-2, with a tentative D call TRBD1 (5 bases). Trimming took 6 bases from V and 7 from J, leaving 12 bases between them. The CDR3 extends over 12 amino acids.

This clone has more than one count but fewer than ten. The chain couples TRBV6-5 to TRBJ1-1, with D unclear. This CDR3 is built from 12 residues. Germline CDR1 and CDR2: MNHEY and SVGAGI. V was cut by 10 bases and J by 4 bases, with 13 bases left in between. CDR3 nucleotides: TGTGCCACCTATGGCAGTCGCACTGAAGCTTTCTTT. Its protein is CATYGSRTEAFF.

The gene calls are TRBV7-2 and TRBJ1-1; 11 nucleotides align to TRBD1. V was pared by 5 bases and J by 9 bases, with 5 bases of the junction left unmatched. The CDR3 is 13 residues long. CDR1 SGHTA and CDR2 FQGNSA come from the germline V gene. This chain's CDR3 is CASSQDRGRKAFF. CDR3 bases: TGTGCCAGCAGCCAGGACAGGGGGCGGAAAGCTTTCTTT.

The CDR3 DNA sequence: TGCAGCGGTCAGGGGGCTTGGGGCACTGAAGCTTTCTTT. Amino acids: CSGQGAWGTEAFF. This sequence joins TRBV29-1 and TRBJ1-1; 8 bases map to TRBD1. This CDR3 region has 13 residues. CDR1 and CDR2 (germline): SQVTM, ANQGSEA. V trimming: 7 bases; J trimming: 4 bases; junction bases outside the gene matches: 8.

The CDR3 DNA sequence: TGTGCCAGCAGCCCCGACGGGCGGACAGGGCGAAGCAATCAGCCCCAGCATTTT. It translates to CASSPDGRTGRSNQPQHF. The chain uses TRBV28 and TRBJ1-5; 8 bases agree with TRBD1. The V segment lost 6 bases and the J segment 1 base; nucleotides outside the gene matches: 14. Germline V lookup: CDR1 MDHEN, CDR2 SYDVKM. The CDR3 loop spans 18 amino acids.

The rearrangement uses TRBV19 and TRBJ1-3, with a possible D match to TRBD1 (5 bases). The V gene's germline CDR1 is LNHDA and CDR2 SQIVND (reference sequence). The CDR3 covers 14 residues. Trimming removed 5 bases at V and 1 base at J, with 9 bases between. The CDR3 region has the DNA TGTGCCAGTAGTCAGCAGGGATCTGGAAACACCATATATTTT. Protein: CASSQQGSGNTIYF.

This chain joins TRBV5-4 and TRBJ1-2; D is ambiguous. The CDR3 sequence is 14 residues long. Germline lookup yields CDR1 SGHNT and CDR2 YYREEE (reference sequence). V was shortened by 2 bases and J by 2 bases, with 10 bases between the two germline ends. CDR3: CASSFFDPNYGYTF. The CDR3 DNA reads TGTGCCAGCAGCTTTTTTGACCCAAACTATGGCTACACCTTC.

CDR3 residues: CASSSKTGSSGNTIYF. CDR3 bases: TGTGCCAGCTCATCGAAGACAGGGAGCTCTGGAAACACCATATATTTT. The rearrangement joins TRBV18 to TRBJ1-3; TRBD1 matches at 7 bases. This CDR3 is built from 16 residues. Per the germline V gene, CDR1 is KGHSH and CDR2 is LQKENI. Trimming cost V 5 bases and J 0 bases; bases outside gene matches: 7.

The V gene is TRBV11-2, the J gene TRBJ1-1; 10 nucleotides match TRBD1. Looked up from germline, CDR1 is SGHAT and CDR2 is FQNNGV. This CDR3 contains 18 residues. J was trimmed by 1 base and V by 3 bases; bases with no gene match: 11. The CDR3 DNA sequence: TGTGCCAGCAGCTTTCGCATAGGGAGGACAGGGGGGAACACTGAAGCTTTCTTT. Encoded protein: CASSFRIGRTGGNTEAFF.

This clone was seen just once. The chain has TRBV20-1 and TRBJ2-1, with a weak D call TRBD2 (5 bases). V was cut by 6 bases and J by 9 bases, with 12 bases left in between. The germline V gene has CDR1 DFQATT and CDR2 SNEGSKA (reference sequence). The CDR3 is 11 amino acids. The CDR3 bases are TGCAGTGCCCGGGGTGGGGTTGAGCAGTTCTTC. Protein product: CSARGGVEQFF.

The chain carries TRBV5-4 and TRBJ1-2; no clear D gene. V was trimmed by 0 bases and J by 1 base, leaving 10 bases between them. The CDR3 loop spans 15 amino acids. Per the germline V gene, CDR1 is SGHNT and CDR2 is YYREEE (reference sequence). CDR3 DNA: TGTGCCAGCAGCTTGGCCGGGCGGGATAACTATGGCTACACCTTC. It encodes CASSLAGRDNYGYTF.

The CDR3 DNA reads as TGTGCCTGGAAAAGACAGGGATTTGGGACTGAAGCTTTCTTT. Translating gives CAWKRQGFGTEAFF. The genes are TRBV30 and TRBJ1-1; 7 bases line up with TRBD1. Germline V CDR1 and CDR2: GTSNPN, SVGIG (reference sequence). This CDR3 contains 14 residues. Trimming removed 4 bases from V and 5 bases from J; junction bases left unmatched: 10.